Listed below are T cell receptor beta chains from one sample, sequenced in a study of blood T cell repertoires in COVID-19. The assay was immunoSEQ multiplex PCR, and TCRdb's table has in-frame clones only and misses some. The repertoire consists of tens of thousands of clones, with about four fifths occurring once and the leading ten covering over 15%. Sequencing input: peripheral blood. These TCRs come from a human donor in a cohort sampled during active COVID-19. Each CDR3 is given with its conserved first and last residue. A D gene is named only where the DNA matches it firmly. Where a row states a size, it is once, few, many or the class of an expanded clone; other rows omit it.

j_call d_call clone_size v_call cdr3_length cdr3_nt cdr3_aa
TRBJ1-1 - - TRBV15 15 TGTGCCACCAGCAGAGATCTACTAGGCGGTGGTGGGGCTTTCTTT CATSRDLLGGGGAFF
TRBJ2-7 - - TRBV3-1/TRBV3-2 14 TGTGCCAGCAGTCCGCAGGGGTCAGGCTACGAGCAGTACTTC CASSPQGSGYEQYF
TRBJ2-1 - medium-sized TRBV7-8 14 TGTGCCAGCACCTCTTCGGTGTATCGGAATGAGCAGTTCTTC CASTSSVYRNEQFF
TRBJ2-3 - - TRBV15 14 TGTGCCACCAGCAGTCCTTCAGGGATTGCTACGCAGTATTTT CATSSPSGIATQYF
TRBJ1-5 - - TRBV9 14 TGTGCCAGCAGCAGGGACTTTAGCAATCAGCCCCAGCATTTT CASSRDFSNQPQHF
TRBJ1-1 - - TRBV27 14 TGTGCCAGCAGGATCCAGGGTGCAAGGACTGAAGCTTTCTTT CASRIQGARTEAFF
TRBJ2-6 TRBD1 - TRBV5-1 14 TGCGCCAGCAGCACAGGGGCCGGGGCCAACGTCCTGACTTTC CASSTGAGANVLTF
TRBJ2-2 - once TRBV13 12 TGTGCCAGCAGCTTGCACCCTAGGGAGCTGTTTTTT CASSLHPRELFF
TRBJ2-7 TRBD2 - TRBV7-2 18 TGTGCCAGCAGCTTAGCGCCAACTAGCGGGGGGGCCTCCTACGAGCAGTACTTC CASSLAPTSGGASYEQYF
TRBJ2-3 - - TRBV18 14 TGTGCCAGCTCACCGGGGGGGCCCTCAGATACGCAGTATTTT CASSPGGPSDTQYF
TRBJ1-1 - - TRBV19 12 TGTGCCAGTACCCGTGATGCAGGGGAGGCTTTCTTT CASTRDAGEAFF
TRBJ1-2 TRBD1 once TRBV9 16 TGTGCCAGCAGCGTACTTGGGACAGGGTCGGTCCTAGGCTACACCTTC CASSVLGTGSVLGYTF
TRBJ1-2 TRBD1 - TRBV27 14 TGTGCCAGCAGTCCACGGGACAGGGCGCGTGGCTACACCTTC CASSPRDRARGYTF
TRBJ1-2 - - TRBV29-1 12 TGCAGCGTTGGGCCCCCAAACTATGGCTACACCTTC CSVGPPNYGYTF
TRBJ1-5 - - TRBV3-1/TRBV3-2 15 TGTGCCAGCAGCCAAGGAGGAACGCAGGGCCTGCCCCAGCATTTT CASSQGGTQGLPQHF
TRBJ1-6 TRBD1 few TRBV6-5 12 TGTGCCACCGGACAGGGAAGCTCACCCCTCCACTTT CATGQGSSPLHF
TRBJ2-1 - few TRBV9 12 TGTGCCAGCGGGGCTACCTACAATGAGCAGTTCTTC CASGATYNEQFF
TRBJ2-2 TRBD2 - TRBV5-1 15 TGCGCCAGCCAAACTCGACTAGCGACCCCCGGGGAGCTGTTTTTT CASQTRLATPGELFF
TRBJ2-6 - - TRBV18 15 TGTGCCAGCTCATACGACAGCTCTGGGGCCAACGTCCTGACTTTC CASSYDSSGANVLTF
TRBJ2-7 - - TRBV19 12 TGTGCCAGTAATTCAGGGGACTACGAGCAGTACTTC CASNSGDYEQYF
TRBJ1-5 - - TRBV5-1 15 TGCGCCAGCAGCTTTGATAACATGGCGGGGCAGCCCCAGCATTTT CASSFDNMAGQPQHF
TRBJ1-4 - once TRBV14 15 TGTGCCAGCAGCCCACGGACAGTGAACGGCGAAAAACTGTTTTTT CASSPRTVNGEKLFF
TRBJ1-2 - many TRBV11-2 13 TGTGCCAGCAGCTTATCGGACAGCTATGGCTACACCTTC CASSLSDSYGYTF
TRBJ2-7 TRBD2 - TRBV5-4 15 TGTGCCAGCAGGTCCGGGACTAGCGCGGACTACGAGCAGTACTTC CASRSGTSADYEQYF
TRBJ2-5 - few TRBV7-9 14 TGTGCCAGCAGGGCAGGGGGGTACCAAGAGACCCAGTACTTC CASRAGGYQETQYF
TRBJ2-5 TRBD2 - TRBV10-3 14 TGTGCCATCAGGGCCGACCGGGAGGGAGAGACCCAGTACTTC CAIRADREGETQYF
TRBJ1-2 - - TRBV5-6 16 TGTGCCAGCAGCACCAGCTCAATTGAGGCCCACTATGGCTACACCTTC CASSTSSIEAHYGYTF
TRBJ1-2 - - TRBV30 13 TGTGCCTGGACAAGACAGTACGACTCTGGCTACACCTTC CAWTRQYDSGYTF
TRBJ1-4 - - TRBV6-1 16 TGTGCCAGCAGTGAGTTCATGTGGGCGTCTAATGAAAAACTGTTTTTT CASSEFMWASNEKLFF
TRBJ2-7 - - TRBV10-3 14 TGTGCCATCAGTGAGTCGGGCCCGTCCTACGAGCAGTACTTC CAISESGPSYEQYF
TRBJ2-7 - - TRBV27 15 TGTGCCAGCAGTTTATCGGCATTGGTGTCCTACGAGCAGTACTTC CASSLSALVSYEQYF
TRBJ2-5 - - TRBV29-1 12 TGCAGCGTTGAAGTCGGGATAGAGACCCAGTACTTC CSVEVGIETQYF
TRBJ2-7 - - TRBV2 14 TGTGCCAGCACTATGGCAGGGAAGACCTACGAGCAGTACTTC CASTMAGKTYEQYF
TRBJ2-2 TRBD2 once TRBV7-2 14 TGTGCCAGCAGGCGGGGACTAGCCGGCGGGGAGCTGTTTTTT CASRRGLAGGELFF
TRBJ2-7 TRBD2 once TRBV2 15 TGTGCCAGCGGGCTTCGCCGGGAGGGATCCTACGAGCAGTACTTC CASGLRREGSYEQYF
TRBJ2-2 TRBD2 - TRBV6-5 15 TGTGCCAGCACCGTCGGGGGGATAACCACCGGGGAGCTGTTTTTT CASTVGGITTGELFF
TRBJ2-1 TRBD2 few TRBV19 14 TGTGCCAGTAGTATTAAGCGGGGGTTCGGTGAGCAGTTCTTC CASSIKRGFGEQFF
TRBJ1-5 - - TRBV14 18 TGTGCCAGCAGCCAAGAAGCTTGCGGAGGGAGCTTCCCTCAGCCCCAGCATTTT CASSQEACGGSFPQPQHF
TRBJ2-2 - - TRBV4-1 15 TGCGCCAGCAGCCGAGAAGGGTCGGGGACCGGGGAGCTGTTTTTT CASSREGSGTGELFF
TRBJ2-7 - - TRBV2 12 TGTGCCAGCAGCGGCCCGGGGTACGAGCAGTACTTC CASSGPGYEQYF
TRBJ2-7 TRBD2 - TRBV9 16 TGTGCCAGCAGCGTATCCGGACTAGCGTACTCCTACGAGCAGTACTTC CASSVSGLAYSYEQYF
TRBJ1-1 - - TRBV11-2 19 TGTGCCAGCAGCTTAGCATTTGGGGACTTCGACAGCTTGAACACTGAAGCTTTCTTT CASSLAFGDFDSLNTEAFF
TRBJ2-7 TRBD1 - TRBV2 15 TGTGCCAGCAGCGACAGGACAGGTGGTAGGGACGAGCAGTACTTC CASSDRTGGRDEQYF
TRBJ1-3 - - TRBV10-3 14 TGTGCCATCAGCGTACTCGACTCTGGAAACACCATATATTTT CAISVLDSGNTIYF
TRBJ2-1 - once TRBV19 13 TGTGCCAGTAGTACCGCTCCTAGGTTGAAGCAGTTCTTC CASSTAPRLKQFF
TRBJ2-7 TRBD1 - TRBV28 17 TGTGCCAGCAGTTTAATCTCCAAAGGACAGGGGGCATGGGTGCAGTACTTC CASSLISKGQGAWVQYF
TRBJ2-7 - once TRBV11-3 13 TGTGCCAGCAGCTTAGCTCCGGGAGACGAGCAGTACTTC CASSLAPGDEQYF
TRBJ2-7 - - TRBV7-8 13 TGTGCCAGCAGCTTAGTGGGGGCGCGGGAGCAGTACTTC CASSLVGAREQYF
TRBJ2-7 - - TRBV7-9 15 TGTGCCAGCAGCCCCGCGTGGTGGGGAGCCTACGAGCAGTACTTC CASSPAWWGAYEQYF
TRBJ1-2 - - TRBV12-5 14 TGTGCTAGTGGTTTGCTAGGCAGCATCGGACTCTACACCTTC CASGLLGSIGLYTF
TRBJ1-1 - - TRBV5-6 13 TGTGCCAGCAGCCTGTTGACAGACACTGAAGCTTTCTTT CASSLLTDTEAFF